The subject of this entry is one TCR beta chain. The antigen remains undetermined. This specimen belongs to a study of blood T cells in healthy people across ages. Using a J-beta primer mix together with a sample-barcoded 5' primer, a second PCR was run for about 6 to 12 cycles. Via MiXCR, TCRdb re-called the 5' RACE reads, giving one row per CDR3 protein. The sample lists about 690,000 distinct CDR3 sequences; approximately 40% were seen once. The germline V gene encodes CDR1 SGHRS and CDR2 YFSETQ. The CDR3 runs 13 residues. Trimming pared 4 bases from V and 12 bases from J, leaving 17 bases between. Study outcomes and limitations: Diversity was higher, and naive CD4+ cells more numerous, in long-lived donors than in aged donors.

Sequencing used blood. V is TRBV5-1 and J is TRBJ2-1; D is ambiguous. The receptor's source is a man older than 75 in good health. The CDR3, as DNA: TGCGCCAGCAGCCTGCAGACCACAGATACGCAGTTCTTC. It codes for CASSLQTTDTQFF. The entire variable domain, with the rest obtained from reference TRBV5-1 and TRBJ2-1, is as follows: KAGVTQTPRYLIKTRGQQVTLSCSPISGHRSVSWYQQTPGQGLQFLFEYFSETQRNKGNFPGRFSGRQFSNSRSEMNVSTLELGDSALYLCASSLQTTDTQFFGPGTRLTVL.